Below, 31 T cell receptor beta chains from the same sample are listed, as sequenced in a study of blood T cell repertoires in COVID-19. Data came from immunoSEQ multiplex PCR; TCRdb stores just in-frame clones and leaves some out. The data show about 230,000 clones, around 78% seen once. Sequenced: peripheral blood. The receptors come from an older woman with active or convalescent COVID-19.

This chain joins TRBV18 and TRBJ2-3, with 11 bases identical to TRBD1. With V trimmed by 2 bases and J by 5 bases, 6 bases remained unmatched. Germline V CDR1 and CDR2: KGHSH, LQKENI. The CDR3 length is 16 residues. The CDR3 DNA follows: TGTGCCAGCTCACCAGGACAGGGGGCAGTTGTAGATACGCAGTATTTT. Its protein product is CASSPGQGAVVDTQYF.

This rearrangement joins TRBV3-1 (or the pseudogene TRBV3-2) to TRBJ2-1; 11 bases are a match to TRBD2. Trimming took 1 base from V and 6 from J; bases not matched to a gene: 8. The CDR3 extends over 17 amino acids. Germline assignment: CDR1 LGHDT and CDR2 YNNKEL (reference sequence). The CDR3 nucleotides read TGTGCCAGCAGCCAAGCCGGACTAGCGGGCAGGAGCAATGAGCAGTTCTTC. This encodes CASSQAGLAGRSNEQFF.

The chain joins TRBV5-4 to TRBJ1-3; 8 bases match TRBD1. Trimming took 3 bases from V and 1 from J; bases not matched to a gene: 9. CDR1 and CDR2 (germline): SGHNT, YYREEE (reference sequence). This CDR3 region has 17 residues. In DNA, the CDR3 is TGTGCCAGCAGCTCCCGACAGGGGTGGGGGTCTGGAAACACCATATATTTT. It specifies CASSSRQGWGSGNTIYF. Looking up the rest from reference TRBV5-4 and TRBJ1-3 gives the full variable domain: ETGVTQSPTHLIKTRGQQVTLRCSSQSGHNTVSWYQQALGQGPQFIFQYYREEENGRGNFPPRFSGLQFPNYSSELNVNALELDDSALYLCASSSRQGWGSGNTIYFGEGSWLTVV.

In this sample, this clone turned up a few times. The chain couples TRBV28 to TRBJ1-2; D possibly corresponds to TRBD1 (6 bases). The CDR3 runs 12 residues. Germline V CDR1 and CDR2: MDHEN, SYDVKM. The ends were cut back, 1 base at V and 13 bases at J, with 13 bases in the middle. CDR3 sequence (DNA): TGTGCCAGCAGTTTATTAGGGGGAAGAAGCACCTTC. As protein: CASSLLGGRSTF.

J is TRBJ1-4 and V is TRBV6-5, with TRBD1 as a possible D gene (5 bases). This CDR3 spans 16 amino acids. The V and J ends lost 2 bases and 4 bases respectively, with 14 bases between them. Germline V gene lookup returns CDR1 MNHEY and CDR2 SVGAGI. The CDR3 loop reads CASSYRGVGVNEKLFF. As DNA, the CDR3 is TGTGCCAGCAGTTACCGGGGGGTTGGAGTTAATGAAAAACTGTTTTTT.

This chain connects TRBV3-1 (or the pseudogene TRBV3-2) to TRBJ2-1, with 7 bases aligning to TRBD2. Per germline, CDR1 LGHDT and CDR2 YNNKEL (reference sequence). V gave up 5 bases and J gave up 6 bases; unmatched junction bases: 4. The CDR3 covers 13 residues. CDR3 amino acids: CASSTLATNEQFF. The CDR3 DNA reads TGTGCCAGCAGCACACTAGCGACCAATGAGCAGTTCTTC.

Points on this clone: The identical CDR3 is also encoded by other nucleotide sequences in the sample. The gene calls are TRBV3-1 (or the pseudogene TRBV3-2) and TRBJ2-1; 8 bases align to TRBD2. V lost 2 bases to trimming and J lost 4 bases; unmatched junction nucleotides: 4. Germline V CDR1 and CDR2: LGHDT, YNNKEL (reference sequence). This CDR3 is built from 15 residues. CDR3 nucleotides: TGTGCCAGCAGCCAACCGGGACTAGGGTACAATGAGCAGTTCTTC. Translated: CASSQPGLGYNEQFF.

This clone was counted a few times. This chain uses TRBV6-2 or TRBV6-3 with TRBJ1-4; 10 bases are a match to TRBD1. V shed 0 bases and J 7 bases; nucleotides not matched to a gene: 2. Germline values: CDR1 MNHEY, CDR2 SVGEGT. The CDR3 has 15 amino acids. In DNA form, the CDR3 reads TGTGCCAGCAGTTACTCGGGACAGGGGTTTGAAAAACTGTTTTTT. The encoded protein is CASSYSGQGFEKLFF.

The V gene is TRBV7-6, the J gene TRBJ1-5, with 7 positions matching TRBD1. The CDR3 spans 13 residues. Germline-derived CDR1 and CDR2 are SGHVS and FNYEAQ. V was clipped by 6 bases and J by 5 bases; unmatched bases: 4. CDR3 in DNA: TGTGCCAGCAGTCAAACAGGGGATCAGCCCCAGCATTTT. Translation: CASSQTGDQPQHF.

This chain connects TRBV7-9 to TRBJ2-7; 7 positions match TRBD1. V gave up 8 bases and J gave up 4 bases; unmatched junction bases: 14. CDR1 and CDR2 from the germline V gene are SEHNR and FQNEAQ (reference sequence). This CDR3 contains 15 residues. In nucleotides, the CDR3 is TGTGCCAGCCCCGACCCGATAGGGGGCAAGTACGAGCAGTACTTC. This encodes CASPDPIGGKYEQYF.

The chain employs TRBV2 and TRBJ2-2, with 12 bases fitting TRBD2. V dropped 9 bases and J dropped 6; count of bases not matched to a gene: 14. The CDR3 consists of 17 residues. The germline gives CDR1 SNHLY, CDR2 FYNNEI. CDR3 loop: CASEQGRLAGDPGELFF. DNA of the CDR3: TGTGCCAGTGAACAGGGACGACTAGCGGGAGACCCCGGGGAGCTGTTTTTT.

The chain combines TRBV9 with TRBJ2-5; TRBD2 matches 8 bases. V shed 2 bases and J 3 bases; nucleotides not matched to a gene: 3. The CDR3 consists of 14 residues. Germline CDR1 and CDR2: SGDLS and YYNGEE. As DNA, the CDR3 is TGTGCCAGCAGCGTCCAAGCGGGGGAAGAGACCCAGTACTTC. It yields the protein CASSVQAGEETQYF.

V and J are TRBV28 and TRBJ2-5; 9 nucleotides agree with TRBD1. CDR1 is MDHEN and CDR2 is SYDVKM in the germline V gene. V lost 5 bases, J lost 5 bases, and 3 bases stayed unmatched. The CDR3 consists of 13 residues. The chain's CDR3 is CASSGTGRETQYF. The DNA of the CDR3 is TGTGCCAGCAGTGGGACAGGGCGCGAGACCCAGTACTTC.

This clone turned up a few times. The chain employs TRBV7-8 and TRBJ2-4; maybe TRBD1 (6 bases). Between the trimmed V and J ends, which lost 3 bases and 2 bases, there was a span of 17 bases. The CDR3 runs 17 residues. Per germline, CDR1 SGHVS and CDR2 FQNEAQ. The CDR3 sequence: CASSLGIYQGSKNIQYF. CDR3 bases: TGTGCCAGCAGCTTGGGAATATATCAGGGGTCCAAAAACATTCAGTACTTC.

The CDR3 reads CASSQGQGAISEAFF. The CDR3 DNA sequence: TGCGCCAGCAGCCAAGGCCAGGGTGCTATCTCTGAAGCTTTCTTT. The rearrangement joins TRBV4-1 to TRBJ1-1, with a tentative D call TRBD1 (5 bases). The CDR3 spans 15 residues. Germline values: CDR1 MGHRA, CDR2 YSYEKL. Trimming cost V 1 base and J 6 bases, with 15 bases left between them.

The chain couples TRBV10-1 to TRBJ1-2; no clear D gene. The germline CDR1 and CDR2 sequences are WNHNN and SYGVQD (reference sequence). V gave up 0 bases and J gave up 9 bases, with 11 bases separating them. CDR3 length equals 13 residues. The CDR3 bases are TGCGCCAGCAGTGAGTCGAATTCAGTGAGCTACACCTTC. Encoded protein: CASSESNSVSYTF.

The chain combines TRBV18 with TRBJ1-1, with D perhaps TRBD1 (6 bases). This CDR3 spans 15 amino acids. The V gene lost 4 bases and the J gene lost 4 bases, with 16 bases spanning the gap. The germline gives CDR1 KGHSH, CDR2 LQKENI. The CDR3 loop is CASSLLSGVSTEAFF. The CDR3, as DNA: TGTGCCAGCTCACTTCTCTCAGGGGTTAGCACTGAAGCTTTCTTT.

The chain recombines TRBV7-3 with TRBJ1-1; TRBD1 might be the D (6 bases). This CDR3 has 15 amino acids. V lost 2 bases to trimming and J lost 6 bases, with 16 bases between them. Germline V lookup: CDR1 SGHTA, CDR2 FQGTGA. CDR3: CASSLVHIQGAEAFF. In DNA form, the CDR3 reads TGTGCCAGCAGCTTAGTTCACATACAGGGTGCTGAAGCTTTCTTT. Filled out from reference TRBV7-3 and TRBJ1-1, the complete variable domain reads GAGVSQTPSNKVTEKGKYVELRCDPISGHTALYWYRQSLGQGPEFLIYFQGTGAADDSGLPNDRFFAVRPEGSVSTLKIQRTERGDSAVYLCASSLVHIQGAEAFFGQGTRLTVV.

The chain is built from TRBV30 and TRBJ1-1; D possibly corresponds to TRBD1 (5 bases). V gave up 8 bases and J gave up 5 bases, with 21 bases separating them. The CDR3 consists of 14 residues. CDR1 and CDR2 (germline): GTSNPN, SVGIG (reference sequence). The CDR3 here is CATEQGGSGTEAFF. The CDR3 DNA reads TGTGCCACCGAGCAGGGCGGGAGTGGTACTGAAGCTTTCTTT.

The genes are TRBV30 and TRBJ1-1; 7 bases are a match to TRBD1. The length of the CDR3 is 12 residues. In germline, CDR1 is GTSNPN, CDR2 SVGIG (reference sequence). J gave up 10 bases and V 0 bases, and 5 bases lay outside the gene matches. As DNA, the CDR3 is TGTGCCTGGAGTGTGGGAAGGGGGCGAGCTTTCTTT. It translates to CAWSVGRGRAFF.

The chain has TRBV19 and TRBJ1-1, with TRBD1 as a possible D gene (6 bases). V was clipped by 4 bases and J by 1 base, with 13 bases between them. Per germline, CDR1 LNHDA and CDR2 SQIVND (reference sequence). The CDR3 is 15 residues long. The CDR3 reads CASSTWTAQNTEAFF. The CDR3 DNA is TGTGCCAGTAGTACGTGGACAGCGCAGAACACTGAAGCTTTCTTT.

The V and J genes are TRBV28 and TRBJ2-3; a weak D match, TRBD1 (6 bases). The CDR3 loop spans 14 amino acids. V lost 7 bases to trimming and J lost 4 bases, with 15 bases between them. The germline gives CDR1 MDHEN, CDR2 SYDVKM. CDR3 DNA: TGTGCCAGCAACTTATACAGGGTATCAGATACGCAGTATTTT. Protein sequence: CASNLYRVSDTQYF.

The chain is built from TRBV11-3 and TRBJ2-5; the match to TRBD2 covers 7 bases. The J segment lost 2 bases and the V segment lost 4 bases, leaving 4 bases of the junction unmatched. The CDR3 is 14 residues long. CDR1 SGHNT and CDR2 YENEEA come from the germline V gene. The CDR3 loop is CASSSGGTQETQYF. The CDR3 nucleotides are TGTGCCAGCAGCTCCGGGGGGACTCAAGAGACCCAGTACTTC.

The chain links TRBV6-5 to TRBJ1-4; 7 nucleotides align to TRBD1. Germline V CDR1 and CDR2: MNHEY, SVGAGI. The trim removed 4 bases at V and 0 bases at J, leaving 2 bases unmatched. This CDR3 is 15 amino acids long. The CDR3 nucleotides are TGTGCCAGCAGTTCAGGGGGAGCAACTAATGAAAAACTGTTTTTT. This gives the protein CASSSGGATNEKLFF.

J is TRBJ2-6 and V is TRBV5-4; 12 bases match TRBD1. J was trimmed by 3 bases and V by 3 bases; bases with no gene match: 4. The CDR3 runs 17 residues. The V gene's germline CDR1 is SGHNT and CDR2 YYREEE (reference sequence). The CDR3 bases are TGTGCCAGCAGCTCCGGGACAGGGGGCAATGGGGCCAACGTCCTGACTTTC. It is translated as CASSSGTGGNGANVLTF.

This clone has ten or more counts. This chain joins TRBV30 and TRBJ2-7, with D maybe TRBD2 (6 bases). The germline CDR1 and CDR2 sequences are GTSNPN and SVGIG (reference sequence). CDR3 length equals 13 residues. V was cut by 2 bases and J by 6 bases, with 14 bases left in between. The CDR3 bases are TGTGCCTGGAGTCCTTCTAGCGTGGTCGAGCAGTACTTC. This gives the protein CAWSPSSVVEQYF.

The chain joins TRBV6-5 to TRBJ1-5; D is perhaps TRBD1 (5 bases). Trimming left V 7 bases short and J 6 bases short, with 13 bases between. CDR1 and CDR2 (germline): MNHEY, SVGAGI. The CDR3 consists of 13 residues. The CDR3 DNA reads TGTGCCAGCAAGGGGCCCGGGAGTCAGCCCCAGCATTTT. Its translation is CASKGPGSQPQHF.

This rearrangement joins TRBV7-8 to TRBJ1-3, with unresolved D. Trimming took off 5 bases at V and 0 bases at J, with 11 bases between the two ends. The length of the CDR3 is 15 residues. The germline V gene encodes CDR1 SGHVS and CDR2 FQNEAQ. CDR3 loop: CASSPSGFSGNTIYF. The CDR3 DNA is TGTGCCAGCAGCCCGAGCGGATTCTCTGGAAACACCATATATTTT.

This chain connects TRBV5-4 to TRBJ2-1; D is possibly TRBD2 (5 bases). Germline V gene data show CDR1 as SGHNT and CDR2 as YYREEE (reference sequence). The V gene lost 4 bases and the J gene lost 7 bases, with 18 bases spanning the gap. There are 15 residues in the CDR3. The CDR3 DNA is TGTGCCAGCAGCCGCCGGATATCCACGGGAAATGAGCAGTTCTTC. It encodes CASSRRISTGNEQFF.

The V gene is TRBV4-2, the J gene TRBJ1-2; TRBD1 might be the D (6 bases). Trimming cost V 0 bases and J 7 bases, with 24 bases left between them. The CDR3 loop spans 18 amino acids. Germline loops: CDR1 LGHNA, CDR2 YNFKEQ. CDR3 protein: CASSQDRGGNWASGGYTF. As DNA, the CDR3 is TGTGCCAGCAGCCAAGATAGGGGGGGAAACTGGGCTTCGGGTGGCTACACCTTC.

CDR3 nucleotides: TGTGCCCGGACGGGACAGGGATTCGGTTCACCCCTCCACTTT. Encoded protein: CARTGQGFGSPLHF. The chain employs TRBV30 and TRBJ1-6; 9 nucleotides match TRBD1. Per germline, CDR1 GTSNPN and CDR2 SVGIG (reference sequence). V was pared by 8 bases and J by 9 bases, with 11 bases of the junction left unmatched. This CDR3 comprises 14 residues.